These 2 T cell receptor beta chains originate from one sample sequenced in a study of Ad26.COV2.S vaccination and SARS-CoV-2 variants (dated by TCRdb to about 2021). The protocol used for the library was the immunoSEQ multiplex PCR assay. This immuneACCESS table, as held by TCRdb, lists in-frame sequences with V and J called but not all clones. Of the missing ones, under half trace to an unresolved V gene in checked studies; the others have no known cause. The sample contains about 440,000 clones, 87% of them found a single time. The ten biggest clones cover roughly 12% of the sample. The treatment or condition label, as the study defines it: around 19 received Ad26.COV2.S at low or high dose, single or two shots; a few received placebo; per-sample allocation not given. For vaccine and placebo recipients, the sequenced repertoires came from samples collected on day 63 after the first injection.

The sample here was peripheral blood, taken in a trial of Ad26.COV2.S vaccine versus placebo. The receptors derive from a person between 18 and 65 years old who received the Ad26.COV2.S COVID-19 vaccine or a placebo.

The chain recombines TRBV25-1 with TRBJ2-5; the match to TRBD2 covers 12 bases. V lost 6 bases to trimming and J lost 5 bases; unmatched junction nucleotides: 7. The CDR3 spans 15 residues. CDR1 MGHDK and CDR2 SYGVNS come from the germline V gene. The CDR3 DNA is TGTGCCAGCAGCCTAGCGGGAGGGCTCTTGGAGACCCAGTACTTC. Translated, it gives CASSLAGGLLETQYF.

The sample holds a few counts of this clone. CDR3 in amino acids: CSVGISGRIGEQYF. In DNA, the CDR3 is TGCAGCGTTGGGATTAGCGGGAGAATAGGCGAGCAGTACTTC. This chain uses TRBV29-1 with TRBJ2-7, with 9 nucleotides matching TRBD2. V shed 4 bases and J 6 bases; nucleotides not matched to a gene: 10. Germline CDR1 and CDR2: SQVTM and ANQGSEA. The CDR3 length is 14 residues.